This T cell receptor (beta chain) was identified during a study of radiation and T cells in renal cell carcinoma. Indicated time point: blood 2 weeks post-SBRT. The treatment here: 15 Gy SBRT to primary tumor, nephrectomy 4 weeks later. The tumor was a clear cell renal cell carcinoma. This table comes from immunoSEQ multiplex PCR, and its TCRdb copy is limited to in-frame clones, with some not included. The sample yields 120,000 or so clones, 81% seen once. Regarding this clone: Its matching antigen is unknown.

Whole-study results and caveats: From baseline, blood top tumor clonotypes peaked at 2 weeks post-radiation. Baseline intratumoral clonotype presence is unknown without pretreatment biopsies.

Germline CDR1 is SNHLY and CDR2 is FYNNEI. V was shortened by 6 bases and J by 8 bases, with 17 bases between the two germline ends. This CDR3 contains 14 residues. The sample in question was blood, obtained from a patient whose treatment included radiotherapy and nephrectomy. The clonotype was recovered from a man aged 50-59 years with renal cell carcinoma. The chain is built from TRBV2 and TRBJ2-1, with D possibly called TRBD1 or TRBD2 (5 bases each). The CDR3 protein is CASRAQLQGDEQFF. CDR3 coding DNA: TGTGCCAGCAGAGCACAGTTGCAGGGAGATGAGCAGTTCTTC.